Below are 23 T cell receptor beta chains sequenced from a single sample in a study of patients and donors after allogeneic stem cell transplantation. TCRdb redid the calling of the RT-PCR reads with MiXCR, one entry per CDR3 protein. The sample has about a million distinct CDR3 sequences, roughly 18% seen once. The sequencing sample was made of blood, either unsorted or a sorted T cell fraction (not recorded which). The receptors shown here come from a human donor who was either an allogeneic HSCT recipient or a stem cell or donor lymphocyte infusion donor (not recorded which). It is not recorded whose cells these are; they may come from a transplant donor.

This clonotype was counted once. The V and J genes are TRBV5-1 and TRBJ2-3, with 8 bases aligning to TRBD2. V was pared by 4 bases and J by 1 base, with 11 bases of the junction left unmatched. Germline V gene sequence: CDR1 SGHRS, CDR2 YFSETQ. This CDR3 contains 17 residues. CDR3 sequence: CASSPPNSGKGTDTQYF. CDR3 nucleotide sequence: TGCGCCAGCAGCCCACCCAATAGCGGGAAGGGCACAGATACGCAGTATTTT.

The rearrangement links TRBV10-3 to TRBJ2-3, with unresolved D. The CDR3 contains 11 residues. CDR1 and CDR2 from the germline V gene are ENHRY and SYGVKD. Deletions cut 5 bases from V and 5 bases from J, with 5 bases between. CDR3 residues: CAISWKDTQYF. In nucleotides, the CDR3 is TGTGCCATCAGTTGGAAAGATACGCAGTATTTT.

The chain combines TRBV5-1 with TRBJ2-7; D assignment may be TRBD1 or TRBD2 (5 bases each). Trimming took off 4 bases at V and 3 bases at J, with 14 bases between the two ends. The germline CDR1 and CDR2 sequences are SGHRS and YFSETQ. This CDR3 spans 14 amino acids. CDR3 nucleotide sequence: TGCGCCAGCAGCGAGGGGACCTCCCTCTACGAGCAGTACTTC. Translating gives CASSEGTSLYEQYF.

The rearrangement joins TRBV18 to TRBJ2-3, with D possibly being TRBD2 (5 bases). The CDR3 has 17 residues. The germline V and J ends were trimmed by 3 bases and 0 bases, with 16 bases remaining between them. Germline V gene sequence: CDR1 KGHSH, CDR2 LQKENI. The CDR3 DNA reads as TGTGCCAGCTCACCCGGGGATAATACTCCTAGCACAGATACGCAGTATTTT. The encoded protein is CASSPGDNTPSTDTQYF.

The chain has TRBV20-1 and TRBJ2-1; the D gene is possibly TRBD2 (6 bases). V was cut by 3 bases and J by 0 bases, with 18 bases left in between. This CDR3 region has 17 residues. In germline, CDR1 is DFQATT, CDR2 SNEGSKA (reference sequence). CDR3 nucleotides: TGCAGTGCTAGGAAAACCGGACTAACTTACTCCTACAATGAGCAGTTCTTC. It is translated as CSARKTGLTYSYNEQFF.

This clonotype was recorded a few times. The rearrangement links TRBV29-1 to TRBJ1-6; D is ambiguous. Trimming took 6 bases from V and 8 from J, leaving 14 bases between them. Germline V gene lookup returns CDR1 SQVTM and CDR2 ANQGSEA. This CDR3 contains 13 residues. CDR3 sequence (DNA): TGCAGCGTCAGACCGAAGAATGATTCACCCCTCCACTTT. Translated, it gives CSVRPKNDSPLHF. The whole variable domain, filled in from reference TRBV29-1 and TRBJ1-6, reads SAVISQKPSRDICQRGTSLTIQCQVDSQVTMMFWYRQQPGQSLTLIATANQGSEATYESGFVIDKFPISRPNLTFSTLTVSNMSPEDSSIYLCSVRPKNDSPLHFGNGTRLTVT.

The chain has TRBV12-3 or TRBV12-4 and TRBJ1-2, with D maybe TRBD1 (6 bases). This CDR3 has 16 amino acids. Between the trimmed V and J ends, which lost 6 bases and 1 base, there was a span of 18 bases. The CDR3 sequence is CASSDLRGQFNYGYTF. The CDR3 DNA reads TGTGCCAGCAGCGACCTCCGGGGGCAATTTAACTATGGCTACACCTTC.

This clonotype has just a few counts. The chain is built from TRBV5-1 and TRBJ2-1; 10 bases fit TRBD2. The germline V gene has CDR1 SGHRS and CDR2 YFSETQ. The CDR3 spans 18 residues. V lost 4 bases, J lost 5 bases, and 15 bases stayed unmatched. The CDR3 protein is CASSLLYALAGADNEQFF. CDR3 sequence (DNA): TGCGCCAGCAGCCTCCTTTACGCCCTAGCGGGGGCCGACAATGAGCAGTTCTTC.

The genes are TRBV18 and TRBJ2-6, with TRBD2 matching 9 bases. The CDR3 is 16 residues long. Trimming took 5 bases from V and 4 from J; bases not matched to a gene: 6. Germline V CDR1 and CDR2: KGHSH, LQKENI. The DNA of the CDR3 is TGTGCCAGCTCAAGAGCGGGGGGCGCCGGGGCCAACGTCCTGACTTTC. It yields the protein CASSRAGGAGANVLTF.

The chain has TRBV6-2 or TRBV6-3 and TRBJ1-1; TRBD1 is a possible D gene (5 bases). Germline-derived CDR1 and CDR2 are MNHEY and SVGEGT. Trimming pared 2 bases from V and 0 bases from J, leaving 13 bases between. This CDR3 spans 16 amino acids. The CDR3 DNA is TGTGCCAGCAGTTACGAGTCAGGGAGGGTGAACACTGAAGCTTTCTTT. Its translation is CASSYESGRVNTEAFF.

The genes are TRBV11-2 and TRBJ2-1; TRBD1 agrees at 11 bases. The germline V gene has CDR1 SGHAT and CDR2 FQNNGV. Trimming at V came to 1 base and at J to 5 bases, leaving 4 bases not matched to a gene. The CDR3 spans 16 residues. CDR3 nucleotide sequence: TGTGCCAGCAGCTTAGGGGACAGGGGGAGAGACAATGAGCAGTTCTTC. This translates into CASSLGDRGRDNEQFF.

Only a few counts were recorded for this clonotype. V is TRBV7-9 and J is TRBJ2-1, with D hard to call. The CDR3 length is 12 residues. In germline, CDR1 is SEHNR, CDR2 FQNEAQ (reference sequence). Trimming took 6 bases from V and 10 from J, leaving 13 bases between them. CDR3 DNA sequence: TGTGCCAGCAGTTTGAGGTTCAGGGAGCAGTTCTTC. Translating it yields CASSLRFREQFF.

Remarks on this clonotype: A read error may account for a junction end that differs from germline. The chain couples TRBV29-1 to TRBJ2-7; TRBD2 matches 11 bases. The CDR3 runs to 13 residues. CDR1 and CDR2 (germline): SQVTM, ANQGSEA. CDR3 sequence reads: CSIETSGNYEQYF. CDR3 DNA: TGCAGCATTGAGACTAGCGGGAACTACGAGCAGTACTTC.

This clonotype was seen at least ten times. The gene calls are TRBV13 and TRBJ2-2; 8 nucleotides align to TRBD2. This CDR3 is built from 17 residues. Looked up from germline, CDR1 is PRHDT and CDR2 is FYEKMQ (reference sequence). V dropped 2 bases and J dropped 7; count of bases not matched to a gene: 12. CDR3 amino acids: CASSLTLLGGAGGELFF. The CDR3 nucleotides read TGTGCCAGCAGCTTAACCCTCCTCGGGGGGGCCGGCGGGGAGCTGTTTTTT.

The J gene is TRBJ2-7, the V gene TRBV19, with unresolved D. CDR1 and CDR2 from the germline V gene are LNHDA and SQIVND (reference sequence). The CDR3 length is 13 residues. V lost 5 bases and J lost 5, with 13 bases in between. CDR3 region: CASSAALFHEQYF. In DNA, the CDR3 is TGTGCCAGTAGTGCCGCGTTGTTCCACGAGCAGTACTTC.

In its sample, this clonotype was seen a few times. The CDR3: CASSLAFGTLNTEAFF. The DNA for the CDR3 is TGTGCCAGCAGCTTAGCGTTCGGGACTCTGAACACTGAAGCTTTCTTT. The rearrangement joins TRBV7-9 to TRBJ1-1; D perhaps matches TRBD1 (5 bases). CDR3 length: 16 amino acids. The V end was cut by 0 bases, the J end by 0 bases, with 11 bases between. CDR1 is SEHNR, CDR2 FQNEAQ, per germline (reference sequence).

The rearrangement joins TRBV7-8 to TRBJ2-1; D is uncertain. CDR3 size: 12 residues. The germline V and J ends were trimmed by 1 base and 9 bases, with 7 bases remaining between them. Germline CDR1 reads SGHVS; CDR2 reads FQNEAQ. CDR3 sequence: CASSLVRTEQFF. DNA for the CDR3: TGTGCCAGCAGCTTAGTACGGACTGAGCAGTTCTTC.

The genes are TRBV21-1 and TRBJ1-5. TRBV21-1 is a known pseudogene. The CDR3 covers 15 residues. The CDR3 here is CASSPRGGDNQPQHF. CDR3 coding DNA: TGTGCCAGCAGTCCCCGCGGAGGGGACAATCAGCCCCAGCATTTT.

The sample holds many counts of this clonotype. The J gene is TRBJ2-7, the V gene TRBV29-1; D might be TRBD2 (5 bases). V was shortened by 6 bases and J by 2 bases, with 8 bases between the two germline ends. The CDR3 loop spans 11 amino acids. Germline loops: CDR1 SQVTM, CDR2 ANQGSEA. Here the CDR3 reads CSVRAAYEQYF. CDR3 DNA: TGCAGCGTCCGAGCGGCCTACGAGCAGTACTTC.

In its sample, this clonotype was seen a few times. The chain carries TRBV6-1 and TRBJ2-7, with D perhaps matching TRBD1 (7 bases). The CDR3 runs 15 residues. Trimming pared 6 bases from V and 1 base from J, leaving 16 bases between. Germline V lookup: CDR1 MNHNS, CDR2 SASEGT. CDR3 sequence (DNA): TGTGCCAGCAGGAAAACAGGGGAGGCTTCCTACGAGCAGTACTTC. Protein product: CASRKTGEASYEQYF.

This clonotype has more than one count but fewer than ten. This chain connects TRBV10-3 to TRBJ2-3; D gene uncertain. V gave up 7 bases and J gave up 1 base, with 12 bases separating them. The CDR3 extends over 14 amino acids. Germline-derived CDR1 and CDR2 are ENHRY and SYGVKD. DNA of the CDR3: TGTGCCATCACCCCCACCAAGGGCACAGATACGCAGTATTTT. It yields the protein CAITPTKGTDTQYF.

The CDR3 DNA reads as TGCAGTGCTAGCCCCTCGAGGTGGGCCCACGAGCAGTACTTC. It encodes CSASPSRWAHEQYF. The chain joins TRBV20-1 to TRBJ2-7; D unclear. Per germline, CDR1 DFQATT and CDR2 SNEGSKA (reference sequence). V lost 3 bases and J 5 bases, leaving 17 bases between the germline ends. The CDR3 covers 14 residues.

The chain is built from TRBV9 and TRBJ2-5, with a weak D call TRBD1 (6 bases). Trimming took 0 bases from V and 0 from J, leaving 12 bases between them. The CDR3 spans 16 residues. Germline V gene data show CDR1 as SGDLS and CDR2 as YYNGEE. CDR3 region: CASSVDPGHNQETQYF. The CDR3 DNA reads as TGTGCCAGCAGCGTAGACCCGGGACATAACCAAGAGACCCAGTACTTC.